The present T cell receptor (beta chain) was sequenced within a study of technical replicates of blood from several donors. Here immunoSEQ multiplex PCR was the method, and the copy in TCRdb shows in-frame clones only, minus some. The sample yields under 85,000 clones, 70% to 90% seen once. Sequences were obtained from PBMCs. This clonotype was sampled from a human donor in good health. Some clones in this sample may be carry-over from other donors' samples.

The CDR3 spells CASSLTGVNNEQFF. The DNA for the CDR3 is TGTGCCAGCAGCTTGACTGGAGTAAACAATGAGCAGTTCTTC. V usage is TRBV5-4 and J usage is TRBJ2-1; the D is unclear. This CDR3 is 14 amino acids long. Trimming shortened V by 1 base and J by 5 bases, and 10 bases separated the two germline ends. Germline assignment: CDR1 SGHNT and CDR2 YYREEE (reference sequence).